This T cell receptor beta chain was found in a study of shared clonotypes between healthy human individuals. Overall study results and limits: In the sorted subsets, rarefaction showed sequencing was incomplete despite large depth.

TCRdb keeps only in-frame clones here, not all; method: immunoSEQ multiplex PCR. This table has 600,000 to 750,000 clones, about 92% appearing once. Every donor, a Caucasian adult, lived in Nashville, Tennessee. Comment on this clone: Its antigen is undetermined.

The germline V gene has CDR1 SEHNR and CDR2 FQNEAQ (reference sequence). Deletions cut 5 bases from V and 3 bases from J, with 16 bases between. The CDR3 runs 15 residues. The source is a man aged 18 to 29 in good health. Some clones in this sample may be carry-over from other donors' samples. The rearrangement links TRBV7-9 to TRBJ2-5; D is possibly TRBD2 (6 bases). Input material: memory CD8+ T cells from PBMCs. Subset defined: CD45RO+ cells pooled with CCR7-negative TemRA cells. The CDR3 bases are TGTGCCAGCAGCCCCGGCGCGGGGACCGAAGAGACCCAGTACTTC. Translation gives CASSPGAGTEETQYF. Filled out from reference TRBV7-9 and TRBJ2-5, the complete variable domain reads DTGVSQNPRHKITKRGQNVTFRCDPISEHNRLYWYRQTLGQGPEFLTYFQNEAQLEKSRLLSDRFSAERPKGSFSTLEIQRTEQGDSAMYLCASSPGAGTEETQYFGPGTRLLVL.